This T cell receptor beta chain was sequenced during a study of cytomegalovirus exposure and HLA in healthy donors (dated by TCRdb to 2016 to 2017). For the wider study: In an earlier analysis of several hundred of the donors, 276 Gb of sequence data and approximately 120 million unique TCR beta sequences from about 190 million T cells were reported. Among the roughly 400 genotyped donors, about 85% belonged to the genetic ancestry cluster associated with self-reported Caucasian donors. In an earlier analysis of about 590 of the donors, high-throughput TCR beta sequencing was used to judge whether each TCR beta V gene segment behaved as functional or pseudogenic. Because of strong linkage in the cohort, roughly five DR-DQ haplotypes were treated as single units for association and clustering. The number of donors typed differed by locus, with 629-630 for A, B, C, DRB1 and DQB1, 522 for DQA1, nearly 610 for DPA1, and over 400 for DPB1. Among some 410 genotyped donors of the cohort, an average of about 220,000 unique TCR beta nucleotide sequences was sequenced per donor, of which approximately 18% were non-productive. The study aimed to test whether cataloging public T cell receptors could reveal signatures of past pathogen exposure. In the later analysis, no new phenotypic data were used to find candidate immune exposures; instead, reliance was placed on TCR beta sequences and their occurrence across donors. A later analysis re-examined previously published TCR beta repertoires from hundreds of donors and added high-resolution HLA genotyping to investigate patterns of TCR occurrence. A later genetic analysis used genome-wide SNP genotypes for about 55% of the 666 donors, treating that subset as a discovery cohort. High-throughput TCR immunosequencing, statistical association of individual TCRs with disease status, and machine learning were combined to predict cytomegalovirus infection status. Approximately 310 gigabases of sequencing data and around 87 million unique TCR sequences were included in an early release covering around 650 HLA-typed donors. Donor age, sex, ethnicity and CMV serostatus were compiled together with the repertoire data. Every discovery cohort repertoire had been produced on one sequencing platform. In addition to the first cohort of 666 subjects, a separate validation cohort of 130 or so different subjects was used. The study used immunosequencing to profile the T cell repertoires of 670 or so subjects and linked those repertoires to cytomegalovirus serostatus. HLA typing included class I and class II loci at four-digit resolution. Overall results and qualifications from the work: Because HLA typing was unavailable for some donors at each locus, only the typed subset was used in association tests. For the cohort, immune exposure information was limited to CMV serostatus. In a later analysis, the rate of TCR association differed among HLA loci, with DRB1 alleles having the most associated TCRs and HLA-C alleles having the fewest. A later genetic analysis associated a missense DCLRE1C variant with V-gene and J-gene trimming of TCR beta chains, and an independent cohort replicated the association. A later analysis reported that several top co-occurrence clusters appeared linked to parvovirus B19, influenza, CMV and Epstein-Barr virus. Assigning TCR associations to individual alleles was difficult when HLA alleles, especially DR and DQ, strongly co-occurred. Because counts were too low, about 18 rarely observed V segments, including chromosome 9 orphons, were excluded from the earlier analysis of about 500 of the donors. Broadly in line with IMGT annotations, most TCR beta V segments showed up in productive rearrangements about 87% or about 30% of the time in an earlier analysis of around 600 of the donors. In vitro tests confirmed that a few of the cytomegalovirus-associated TCR beta chains recognize cytomegalovirus antigens. Some IMGT-functional V segments, including TRBV6-2 and TRBV6-3, could not be told apart with the 87-base-pair reads, so those segments were excluded. A further reported finding was that TCR beta sequences accurately predicted the HLA-A and HLA-B alleles for most subjects in the first cohort. Roughly uniform sequencing depth across donors was assumed in presence/absence analyses, although this assumption may not hold. At a false discovery rate of 0.05, a later analysis linked under 20,000 TCR beta sequences to specific HLA alleles. A total of some 180 TCR beta chains were listed by the study as associated with cytomegalovirus. In both the original and validation cohorts, the classifier was reported to diagnose cytomegalovirus status with high specificity and sensitivity. Compared with equally common non-associated chains, HLA-associated TCR beta chains in a later analysis were more clonally expanded and had lower generation probabilities. Across donors, most TCR sequences were observed very rarely, whereas some public TCRs were present in many individuals. A later analysis found that most CMV-associated TCR beta chains appeared HLA-restricted, with HLA associations seemingly driven largely by CMV exposure. A later genetic analysis reported fewer N-insertions in productive TCRs among donors in an Asian-associated ancestry cluster than the approximately 670-donor mean. According to the authors, the approach could potentially be generalized to other disease states and immunological phenotypes. Correlated functional status among segregating V segments might reflect linkage disequilibrium, but an unknown experimental factor could not be ruled out. The sequencing pipeline was judged likely to have produced a cluster of highly shared sequence variants as a technical artifact. The cohort was sequenced for TCR beta chains only, and without alpha or paired-chain data the features that could be detected were limited.

A word on this clone: There is no known antigen for this receptor.

Library construction relied on the immunoSEQ multiplex PCR assay. The multiplex PCR relied on a mix of 60 forward primers for TCR Vbeta segments and 13 reverse primers for TCR Jbeta segments. The CDR3 region of rearranged TCR beta genes was amplified from genomic DNA by a multiplex PCR assay. The Illumina HiSeq System was used to sequence the amplified TCR beta libraries as 87-base-pair reads. The authors processed their data as follows. Across the 700 or so repertoires, a later analysis counted tens of millions of unique TCR beta chains, around 10 million of which were shared by at least two donors. Raw reads were error-corrected and collapsed into unique sequences with a nearest-neighbor algorithm that merged closely related sequences to remove PCR and sequencing errors. To assign V, D and J gene segments, CDR3 sequences were aligned to IMGT reference sequences. For a sequence to be retained, a match of at least six nucleotides to both a V gene segment and a J gene segment was required. A rearrangement counted as productive if the CDR3 had no stop codons and remained in frame with V and J, and every other rearrangement counted as non-productive. CDR3 was defined by IMGT convention, running from the second conserved V-encoded cysteine to the conserved J-encoded phenylalanine. The earlier analysis of around 640 of the donors excluded sequences that lacked an unambiguous match to a single V gene segment. In an earlier analysis of a few hundred of the donors, V segments were called functional above 56.7% productive rearrangements and were called segregating when the between-donor standard deviation exceeded 5%. A statistical classification framework was developed to diagnose cytomegalovirus status using the catalog of TCR beta chain sequences. In a later analysis, TCR nucleotide sequences were compared against IMGT/GENE-DB human TR gene sequences so that V and J genes could be assigned. A later analysis assigned CDR3 sequences and most-parsimonious VDJ recombination scenarios with the TCRdist pipeline. In a later analysis, every TCR beta chain was defined by the combination of its CDR3 amino acid sequence and its V-gene family, and reads without a unique V-gene family were dropped. As a way to deal with suspected cross-contamination and a sequencing artifact, a later analysis dropped 450 to 600 nucleotide sequences that were highly shared and had low generation probability. For each public chain, a later analysis derived a clonal expansion index from normalized ranks of inferred template counts within each repertoire. In a later analysis, generation probabilities were computed with a VDJ recombination model fitted to out-of-frame rearrangements, and the resulting probabilities were checked against IGoR. Hypergeometric tests were used in a later analysis to score TCR-TCR, TCR-HLA and TCR-CMV co-occurrence, with a repertoire-size bias correction applied to the TCR pairs. A later analysis estimated false discovery rates by permuting HLA or CMV assignments 20 times. A later analysis grouped co-occurring TCRs with DBSCAN, adding TCRdist sequence similarity when clustering within HLA-allele-positive subsets. For co-occurrence clustering, repertoires with fewer than 30,000 or more than 120,000 public chains were excluded, along with roughly 5 repertoires with anomalous nucleotide sharing. TCRdb limited this immuneACCESS table to in-frame rearrangements with V and J called. A share of clones is missing; checked studies link under half to unresolved V genes, and the rest is unexplained. That table is the source of V, J and clone size, and D and trimming were worked out from the DNA. For this sample, the table gives roughly 120,000 clones. The ten top clones hold about 2.2% of the sample.

The cohort was made up of 500 to 850 healthy bone marrow donors. All cohort members were sampled while nominally healthy, although unrecorded immune exposures were likely present. The donor was CMV seronegative and belonged to the group of over 350 seronegative cohort members. Each donor provided a peripheral blood sample, and peripheral blood mononuclear cells were used for TCR beta sequencing. The Qiagen DNeasy Blood Extraction Kit was used to extract genomic DNA from the blood cell samples. Via the germline V gene (reference sequence), CDR1 is MNHNY and CDR2 SVGAGI. V is shortened by 6 bases, J by 8 bases, and the region joining them spans 11 bases. Counted from cysteine to phenylalanine, this CDR3 has 11 amino acids. Only the CDR3 portion is preserved as DNA: 33 bases, with reading frame beginning at the first base.

The V and J segments used are TRBV6-6 and TRBJ2-7; possibly the D gene is TRBD1, per 6 matching bases. This sequence was found in a man between 35 and 55 years old in good health and CMV-seronegative. The sequencing input was PBMCs. The CDR3 region reads CASSPQGQQYF. The DNA sequence is TGTGCCAGCAGCCCACAGGGTCAGCAGTACTTC.